This T cell receptor (beta chain) originates from a study of preoperative IRX-2 immunotherapy in early breast cancer. The CDR3 covers 14 residues. V was cut by 3 bases and J by 10 bases, with 16 bases left in between. Germline CDR1 reads SSHAT; CDR2 reads FNYEAQ (reference sequence). Clones were sequenced by immunoSEQ multiplex PCR, and TCRdb holds only the in-frame ones, with some missing. The data show about 98,000 clones, roughly 90% seen once. Specified treatment: preoperative locoregional IRX-2 cytokine immunotherapy. Patients received preoperative, locoregional IRX-2 cytokine immunotherapy in a phase Ib study.

The sequences come from tumor tissue, collected after IRX-2 immunotherapy. V gene TRBV7-7 combines with J gene TRBJ2-1; D is possibly TRBD2 (7 bases). The receptor was isolated from a human donor with breast cancer. The CDR3: CASSFVNREGEQFF. Here the CDR3 DNA reads TGTGCCAGCAGCTTTGTCAACAGGGAGGGGGAGCAGTTCTTC.